Sequencing of this T cell receptor (beta chain) was carried out in a study of blood T cell repertoires in COVID-19. Sequenced by immunoSEQ multiplex PCR; TCRdb stores in-frame clones only, minus some. Here the sample spans about 440,000 clones, nearly 90% being singletons. Across fewer than 25 US areas, participants ranged in age from about 18 to 90 years. The ends were cut back, 3 bases at V and 4 bases at J, with 7 bases in the middle. The germline V gene encodes CDR1 ENHRY and CDR2 SYGVKD. The CDR3 totals 14 residues. The chain combines TRBV10-3 with TRBJ2-6; D unclear. The receptor comes from a woman aged 18-29 years with acute COVID-19. Sequences were obtained from PBMCs or T cells enriched from blood (not recorded which). The DNA for the CDR3 is TGTGCCATCAGTGACAGTACCGGGGCCAACGTCCTGACTTTC. Protein product: CAISDSTGANVLTF.